The T cell receptor (beta chain) described here comes from a study of T cells after yellow fever vaccination. In TCRdb, the 5' RACE reads were re-called with MiXCR into one record per CDR3 protein. The sample holds about 5,800 distinct CDR3 sequences, about 6% seen once. Study-wide findings and caveats: The booster response re-showed most primary clones: 96% CD4, approximately 90% CD8.

Between the trimmed V and J ends, which lost 2 bases and 6 bases, there was a span of 14 bases. CDR3 length: 15 amino acids. The germline V gene has CDR1 SGHRS and CDR2 YFSETQ. At least ten counts were recorded for this clonotype. The clonotype comes from a man between 18 and 29 years old who received the YFV17D yellow fever vaccine. This chain uses TRBV5-1 with TRBJ2-2; TRBD1 is a possible D gene (5 bases). Sequencing used PBMCs, either bulk or a sorted T-cell subset (CD4+, CD8+, memory, or dextramer-sorted; not recorded which), obtained less than 16 days after the first yellow fever vaccination. For the CDR3, the DNA is TGCGCCAGCAGCTTTCCAGGGATAGTGGCCGGGGAGCTGTTTTTT. Protein product: CASSFPGIVAGELFF.